The sequence of this T cell receptor beta chain was determined in a study of shared clonotypes between healthy human individuals. Turning to the study itself: Samples came from two female and three male donors aged 18 to 49.

With respect to this clone: Its antigen remains unidentified.

Study-level findings and limits: Among donors, sharing of clonotypes was expected to be affected by sequencing depth.

Each subset's genomic DNA was split evenly across several immunoSEQ plates. TCRdb's copy holds only in-frame clones and misses some; the assay was immunoSEQ multiplex PCR. The table shows some 2.1 million clones, with approximately 94% occurring only once. Naive-designated CD8 cells lacked CD45RO, were positively enriched for CCR7, and omitted terminally differentiated effector memory CD45RA+ cells. The CDR3 extends over 15 amino acids. V gave up 3 bases and J gave up 1 base, with 9 bases separating them. CDR1 and CDR2 (germline): SEHNR, FQNEAQ (reference sequence). The material sequenced was naive CD8+ T cells sorted from blood. This rearrangement joins TRBV7-9 to TRBJ2-2, with a possible D match to TRBD2 (6 bases). The receptor comes from a young man in good health. The CDR3 region is CASSFLEGNTGELFF. DNA of the CDR3: TGTGCCAGCAGCTTTTTGGAGGGGAACACCGGGGAGCTGTTTTTT.